This TCR beta chain originates from a study of shared clonotypes between healthy human individuals. Study-wide results and limits: Depth of sequencing was expected to influence donor clonotype sharing.

TCRdb's copy holds only in-frame clones and misses some; the assay was immunoSEQ multiplex PCR. Among about 2.4 million clones listed, approximately 94% were seen once. Details on this clone: Its antigen remains unknown. Distinct nucleotide sequences in the sample also encode this CDR3.

Trimming at V came to 6 bases and at J to 3 bases, leaving 7 bases not matched to a gene. This CDR3 contains 14 residues. Germline CDR1 is LNHDA and CDR2 is SQIVND (reference sequence). This clonotype was obtained from a man aged 18 to 29 in good health. Sample: naive CD4+ T cells sorted from blood. Subset given: CD45RA+ positively selected. The chain uses TRBV19 and TRBJ2-7; TRBD1 agrees at 8 bases. The CDR3 spells CASSRSGGIYEQYF. In DNA form, the CDR3 reads TGTGCCAGTAGCAGGTCAGGGGGCATCTACGAGCAGTACTTC.